Sequencing of this T cell receptor beta chain was carried out in a study of blood T cell repertoires in COVID-19. At the level of the study: Collection of acute and convalescent COVID-19 samples took place in the United States, Italy and Spain.

Profiling relied on immunoSEQ multiplex PCR, and the TCRdb table lists in-frame clones only, not all of them. In the table there are fewer than 450,000 clones, 70% to 90% of which are singletons. V was shortened by 1 base and J by 12 bases, with 13 bases between the two germline ends. This CDR3 has 14 amino acids. Germline values: CDR1 MDHEN, CDR2 SYDVKM. The sample taken for sequencing was peripheral blood. This clonotype originated in a woman between 45 and 60 years old with COVID-19, enrolled during active disease. The rearrangement joins TRBV28 to TRBJ1-6; D not certain. The chain's CDR3 is CASSLSREGEPLHF. Here the CDR3 DNA reads TGTGCCAGCAGTTTATCCCGAGAGGGTGAACCCCTCCACTTT.